This T cell receptor (beta chain) comes out of a study of blood T cell repertoires in COVID-19. Data came from immunoSEQ multiplex PCR; TCRdb stores just in-frame clones and leaves some out. The table lists 250,000 to 300,000 clones, about 91% of them singletons. The CDR3 is 13 amino acids. Deletions cut 6 bases from V and 4 bases from J, with 12 bases between. Germline-derived CDR1 and CDR2 are MRHNA and SNTAGT. The gene calls are TRBV6-4 and TRBJ1-1; TRBD1 is a possible D gene (6 bases). Sequenced input: PBMCs or T cells enriched from blood (not recorded which). The clonotype comes from a human donor in a cohort exposed to, infected with or recovered from COVID-19 (not recorded which). The donor label of this sample is uncertain. The CDR3 DNA follows: TGTGCCAGCAGGGGACGGGGGGCCACTGAAGCTTTCTTT. Its translation is CASRGRGATEAFF.